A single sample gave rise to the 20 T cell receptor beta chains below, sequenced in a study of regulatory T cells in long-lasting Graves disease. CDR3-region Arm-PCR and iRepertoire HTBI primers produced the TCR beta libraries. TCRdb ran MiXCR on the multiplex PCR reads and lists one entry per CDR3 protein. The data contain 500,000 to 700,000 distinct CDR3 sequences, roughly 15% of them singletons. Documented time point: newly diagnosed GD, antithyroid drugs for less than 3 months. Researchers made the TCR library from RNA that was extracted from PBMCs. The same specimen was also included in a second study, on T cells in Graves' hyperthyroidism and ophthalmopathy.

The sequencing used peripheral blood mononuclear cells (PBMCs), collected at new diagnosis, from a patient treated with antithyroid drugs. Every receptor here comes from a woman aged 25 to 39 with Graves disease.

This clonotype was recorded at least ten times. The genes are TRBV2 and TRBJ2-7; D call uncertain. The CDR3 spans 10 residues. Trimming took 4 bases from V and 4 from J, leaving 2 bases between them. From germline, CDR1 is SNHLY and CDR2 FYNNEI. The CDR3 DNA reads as TGTGCCAGCAGTGGGTACGAGCAGTACTTC. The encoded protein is CASSGYEQYF.

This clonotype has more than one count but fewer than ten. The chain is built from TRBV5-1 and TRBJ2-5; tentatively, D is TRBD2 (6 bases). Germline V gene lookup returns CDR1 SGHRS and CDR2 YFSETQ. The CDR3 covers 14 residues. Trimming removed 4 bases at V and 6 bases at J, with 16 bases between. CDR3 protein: CASSAPEGQKTQYF. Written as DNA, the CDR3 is TGCGCCAGCAGCGCGCCGGAGGGCCAGAAGACCCAGTACTTC.

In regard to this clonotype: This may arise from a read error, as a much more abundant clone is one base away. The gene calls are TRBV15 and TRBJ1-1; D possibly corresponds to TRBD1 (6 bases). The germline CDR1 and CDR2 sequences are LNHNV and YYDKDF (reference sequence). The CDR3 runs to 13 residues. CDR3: CATGRVGTSEAFF. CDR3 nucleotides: TGTGCCACCGGCAGAGTGGGGACAAGTGAAGCTTTCTTT. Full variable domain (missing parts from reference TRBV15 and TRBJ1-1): DAMVIQNPRYQVTQFGKPVTLSCSQTLNHNVMYWYQQKSSQAPKLLFHYYDKDFNNEADTPDNFQSRRPNTSFCFLDIRSPGLGDTAMYLCATGRVGTSEAFFGQGTRLTVV.

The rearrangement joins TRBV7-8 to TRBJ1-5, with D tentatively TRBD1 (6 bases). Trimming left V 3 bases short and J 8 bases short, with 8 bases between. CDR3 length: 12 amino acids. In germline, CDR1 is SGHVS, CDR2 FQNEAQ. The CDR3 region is CASSFNREPQHF. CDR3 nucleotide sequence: TGTGCCAGCAGCTTCAACAGGGAGCCCCAGCATTTT.

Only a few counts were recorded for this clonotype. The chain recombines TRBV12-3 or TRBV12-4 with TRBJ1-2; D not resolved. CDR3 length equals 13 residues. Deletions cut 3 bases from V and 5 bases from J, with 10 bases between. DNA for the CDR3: TGTGCCAGCAGTTTCAAAAGCCATTATGGCTACACCTTC. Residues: CASSFKSHYGYTF.

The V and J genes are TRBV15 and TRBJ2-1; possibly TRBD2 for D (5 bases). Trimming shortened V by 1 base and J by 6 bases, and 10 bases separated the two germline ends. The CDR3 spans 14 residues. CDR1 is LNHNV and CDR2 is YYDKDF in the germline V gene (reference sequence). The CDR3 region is CATSRATSFNEQFF. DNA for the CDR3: TGTGCCACCAGCAGAGCAACTAGTTTCAATGAGCAGTTCTTC.

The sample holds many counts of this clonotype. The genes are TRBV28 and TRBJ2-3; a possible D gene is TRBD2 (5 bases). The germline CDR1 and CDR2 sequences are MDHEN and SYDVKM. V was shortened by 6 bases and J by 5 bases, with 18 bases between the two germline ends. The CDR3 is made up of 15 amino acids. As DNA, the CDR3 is TGTGCCAGCAGATCGAGCGGTGCGATCGGAGATACGCAGTATTTT. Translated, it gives CASRSSGAIGDTQYF.

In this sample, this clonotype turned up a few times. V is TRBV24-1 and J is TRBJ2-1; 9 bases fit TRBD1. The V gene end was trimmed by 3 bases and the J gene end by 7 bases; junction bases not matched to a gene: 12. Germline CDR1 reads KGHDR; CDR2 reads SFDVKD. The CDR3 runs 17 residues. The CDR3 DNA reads TGTGCCACCAGTGATCCGCCCGGGACAGGGTGGGTGAATGAGCAGTTCTTC. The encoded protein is CATSDPPGTGWVNEQFF.

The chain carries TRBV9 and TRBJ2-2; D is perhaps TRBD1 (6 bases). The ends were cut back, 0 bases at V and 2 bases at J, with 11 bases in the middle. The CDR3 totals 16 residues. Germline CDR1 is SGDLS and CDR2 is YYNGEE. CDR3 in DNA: TGTGCCAGCAGCGTAGTTGCAGGGGCTAACACCGGGGAGCTGTTTTTT. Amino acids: CASSVVAGANTGELFF.

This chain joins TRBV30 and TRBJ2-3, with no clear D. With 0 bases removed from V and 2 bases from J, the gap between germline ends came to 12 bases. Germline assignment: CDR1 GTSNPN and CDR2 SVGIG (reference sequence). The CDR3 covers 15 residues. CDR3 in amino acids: CAWSVLGVATDTQYF. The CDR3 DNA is TGTGCCTGGAGTGTACTTGGCGTAGCCACAGATACGCAGTATTTT.

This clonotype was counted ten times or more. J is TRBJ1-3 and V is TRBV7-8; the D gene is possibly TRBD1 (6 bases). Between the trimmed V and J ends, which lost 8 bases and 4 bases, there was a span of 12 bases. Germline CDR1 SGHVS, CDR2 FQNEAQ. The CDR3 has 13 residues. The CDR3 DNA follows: TGTGCCAGCTACAGGGATACAGGAAACACCATATATTTT. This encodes CASYRDTGNTIYF.

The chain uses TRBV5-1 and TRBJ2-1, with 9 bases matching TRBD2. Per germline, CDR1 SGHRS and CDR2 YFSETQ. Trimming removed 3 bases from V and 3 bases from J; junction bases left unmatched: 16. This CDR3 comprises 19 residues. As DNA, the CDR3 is TGCGCCAGCAGCTCGTACCGGGAAATAGCGGGAGAAGGCTACAATGAGCAGTTCTTC. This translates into CASSSYREIAGEGYNEQFF.

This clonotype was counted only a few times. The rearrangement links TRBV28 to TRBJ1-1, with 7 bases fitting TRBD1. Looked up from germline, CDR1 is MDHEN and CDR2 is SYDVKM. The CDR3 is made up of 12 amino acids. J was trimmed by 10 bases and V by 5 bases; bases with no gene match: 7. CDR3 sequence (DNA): TGTGCCAGCAGTATTTCAACAGGGGTAGCTTTCTTT. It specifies CASSISTGVAFF.

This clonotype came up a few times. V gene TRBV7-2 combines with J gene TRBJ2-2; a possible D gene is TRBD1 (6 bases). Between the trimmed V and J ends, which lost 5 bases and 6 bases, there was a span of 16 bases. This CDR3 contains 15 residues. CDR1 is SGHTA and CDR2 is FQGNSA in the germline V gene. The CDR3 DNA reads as TGTGCCAGCAGCACAGGGATTAGCCGGCCCGGGGAGCTGTTTTTT. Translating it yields CASSTGISRPGELFF.

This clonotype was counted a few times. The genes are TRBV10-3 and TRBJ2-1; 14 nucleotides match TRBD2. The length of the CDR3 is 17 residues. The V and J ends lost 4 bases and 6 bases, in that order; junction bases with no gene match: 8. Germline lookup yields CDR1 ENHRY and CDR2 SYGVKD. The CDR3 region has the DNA TGTGCCATCAGTGGCGCCCGACTAGCGGGAGGGCGCAATGAGCAGTTCTTC. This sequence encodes CAISGARLAGGRNEQFF.

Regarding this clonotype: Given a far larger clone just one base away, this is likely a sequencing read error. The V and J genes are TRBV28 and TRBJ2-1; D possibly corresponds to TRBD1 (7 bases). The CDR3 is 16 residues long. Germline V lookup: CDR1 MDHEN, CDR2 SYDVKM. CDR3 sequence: CASSPAEGAVWETRYF. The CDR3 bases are TGTGCCAGCAGCCCCGCGGAGGGGGCAGTTTGGGAGACCCGGTACTTC.

The CDR3 region has the DNA TGTGCCAGCAGCTCAGTAGGGGTTGGCTATGGCTACACCTTC. Its protein is CASSSVGVGYGYTF. This chain connects TRBV9 to TRBJ1-2; D possibly corresponds to TRBD1 (5 bases). This CDR3 spans 14 amino acids. CDR1 is SGDLS and CDR2 is YYNGEE in the germline V gene. Trimming left V 4 bases short and J 4 bases short, with 14 bases between. Together with reference TRBV9 and TRBJ1-2, the CDR3 gives the full variable domain: DSGVTQTPKHLITATGQRVTLRCSPRSGDLSVYWYQQSLDQGLQFLIQYYNGEERAKGNILERFSAQQFPDLHSELNLSSLELGDSALYFCASSSVGVGYGYTFGSGTRLTVV.

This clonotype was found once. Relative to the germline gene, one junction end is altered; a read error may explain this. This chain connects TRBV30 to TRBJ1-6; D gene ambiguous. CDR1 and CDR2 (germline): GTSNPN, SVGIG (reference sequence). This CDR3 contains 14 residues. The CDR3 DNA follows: TGTGTCTGGAGTGAAGGAGGGTTGGGTTCACCCCTCCACTTT. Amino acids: CVWSEGGLGSPLHF.

CDR3 nucleotide sequence: TGCGCCAGCAGCTGGGATGGACAGCCCCAGCATTTT. Amino acid sequence: CASSWDGQPQHF. The chain links TRBV5-1 to TRBJ1-5; no definite D call. Deletions cut 3 bases from V and 7 bases from J, with 8 bases between. The CDR3 sequence is 12 residues long. Germline V gives CDR1 SGHRS, CDR2 YFSETQ.

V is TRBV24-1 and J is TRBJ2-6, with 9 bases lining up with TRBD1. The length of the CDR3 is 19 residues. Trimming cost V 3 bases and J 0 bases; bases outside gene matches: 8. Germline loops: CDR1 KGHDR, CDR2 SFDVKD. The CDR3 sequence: CATSDPGTGINSGANVLTF. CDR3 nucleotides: TGTGCCACCAGTGATCCCGGGACAGGGATAAACTCTGGGGCCAACGTCCTGACTTTC.